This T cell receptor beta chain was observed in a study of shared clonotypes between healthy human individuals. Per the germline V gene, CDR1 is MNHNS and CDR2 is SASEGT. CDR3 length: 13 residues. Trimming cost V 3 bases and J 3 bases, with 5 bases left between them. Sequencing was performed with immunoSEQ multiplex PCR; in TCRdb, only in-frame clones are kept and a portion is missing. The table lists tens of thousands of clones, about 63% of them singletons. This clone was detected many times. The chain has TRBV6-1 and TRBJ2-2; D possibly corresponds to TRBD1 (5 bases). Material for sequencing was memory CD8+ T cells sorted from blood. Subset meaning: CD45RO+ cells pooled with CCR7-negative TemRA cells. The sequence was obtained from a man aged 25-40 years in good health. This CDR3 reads CASSDRDTGELFF. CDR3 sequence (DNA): TGTGCCAGCAGTGACAGGGACACCGGGGAGCTGTTTTTT.